This paragraph covers one T cell receptor beta chain sequence. The data stem from a study of T cell changes during pregnancy in multiple sclerosis. Sequencing used immunoSEQ multiplex PCR; TCRdb keeps in-frame clones, though not all of them. The sample carries about 55,000 clones, around 89% recorded once. Germline-derived CDR1 and CDR2 are SGHAT and FQNNGV. The length of the CDR3 is 15 residues. The germline V and J ends were trimmed by 4 bases and 1 base, with 12 bases remaining between them. The sample here was CD4+ T cells from peripheral blood mononuclear cells, taken in the first trimester of pregnancy. The chain carries TRBV11-2 and TRBJ2-3, with D possibly being TRBD2 (6 bases). The receptor was isolated from a female donor with multiple sclerosis, enrolled in a pregnancy study. CDR3 region: CASSSGTHRTDTQYF. CDR3 coding DNA: TGTGCCAGCAGCTCCGGGACTCACCGCACAGATACGCAGTATTTT.